This TCR beta chain was captured in a study of early T cells in non-severe SARS-CoV-2 infection. Whole-study context: The study sequenced bulk RNA from unsorted whole blood, with chains unpaired. Study results and limitations: CD4 and private specificities were missed by VDJdb matching, which favored anti-spike CD8 responses.

About this clonotype: The antigen is unknown. Likely a read error: the CDR3 ends without its conserved phenylalanine or tryptophan.

CDR3 size: 18 residues. Trimming shortened V by 5 bases and J by 0 bases, and 17 bases separated the two germline ends. The germline V gene has CDR1 LNHDA and CDR2 SQIVND (reference sequence). Using its own MiXCR run on the 5' RACE reads, TCRdb lists one record per CDR3 protein. The sample lists about 49,000 distinct CDR3 sequences; 4% to 5% were seen once. Sample: whole blood. The clonotype originates from an adult who was a healthcare worker with PCR-confirmed SARS-CoV-2 infection or an uninfected control (not recorded which). The chain joins TRBV19 to TRBJ2-6, with D possibly being TRBD1 or TRBD2 (5 bases each). The CDR3: CASSGGPASISGANVLTS. CDR3 sequence (DNA): TGTGCCAGTAGTGGGGGACCCGCCAGCATCTCTGGGGCCAACGTCCTGACTTCC.